This is a list of T cell receptor beta chains from one sample in a study of shared clonotypes between healthy human individuals. Assay used: immunoSEQ multiplex PCR; TCRdb lists only in-frame clones, some missing. Of some 2.3 million clones in the sample, 90% to 95% were seen once. Sample: naive CD4+ T cells from PBMCs. The receptor source for this set is a man younger than 35 in good health. Some clones in this sample may be carry-over from other donors' samples. Both conserved end residues are part of each CDR3.

>13|TRBJ1-2|TRBV19
CASSILAGYGYTF
>13|TRBJ2-5|TRBV29-1
CSVPPSGGETQYF
>15|TRBJ1-2|TRBV4-2
CASSPRLQENYGYTF
>13|TRBJ1-2|TRBV4-1
CASSLTGVDGYTF
>14|TRBJ2-5|TRBV2
CASVRDRGQETQYF
>15|TRBJ2-1|TRBV29-1
CSVAKTGDTYNEQFF
>16|TRBJ2-3|TRBV12-5
CASGLGLAESTDTQYF
>16|TRBJ2-5|TRBV5-1
CASSSSGTGRLETQYF
>15|TRBJ2-3|TRBV5-1
CASSGLASSTDTQYF
>14|TRBJ2-1|TRBV9
CASSPGASYNEQFF
>15|TRBJ1-1|TRBV18
CASSPGATANTEAFF
>16|TRBJ2-1|TRBV6-1
CASSGLTARSYNEQFF
>16|TRBJ1-2|TRBV5-1
CASSLAYVGQGGGYTF
>14|TRBJ1-4|TRBV30
CAWTPGTRGEKLFF
>15|TRBJ2-2|TRBV28
CASSLEYGRGGELFF
>20|TRBJ2-7|TRBV28
CASSLVRGHGTSGRGYEQYF
>16|TRBJ2-3|TRBV5-4
CASTLTTGGRTDTQYF